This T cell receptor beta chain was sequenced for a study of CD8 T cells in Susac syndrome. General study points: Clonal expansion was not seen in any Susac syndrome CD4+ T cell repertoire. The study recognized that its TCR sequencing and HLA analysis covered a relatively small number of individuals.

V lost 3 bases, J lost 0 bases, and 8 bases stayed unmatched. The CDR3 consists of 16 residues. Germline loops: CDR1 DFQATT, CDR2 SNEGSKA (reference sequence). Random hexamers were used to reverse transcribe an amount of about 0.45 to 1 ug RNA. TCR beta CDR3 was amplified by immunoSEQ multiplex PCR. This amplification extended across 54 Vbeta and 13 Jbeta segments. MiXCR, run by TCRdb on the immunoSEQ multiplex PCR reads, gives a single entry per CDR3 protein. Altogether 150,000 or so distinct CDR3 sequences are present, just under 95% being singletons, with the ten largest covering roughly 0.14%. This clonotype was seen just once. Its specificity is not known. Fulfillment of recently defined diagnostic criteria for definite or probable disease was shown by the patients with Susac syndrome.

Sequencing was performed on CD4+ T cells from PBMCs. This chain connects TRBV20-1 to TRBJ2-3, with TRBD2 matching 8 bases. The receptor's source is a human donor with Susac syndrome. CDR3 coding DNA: TGCAGTGCTAGTTCCTCAGCGGGAGTAAGCACAGATACGCAGTATTTT. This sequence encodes CSASSSAGVSTDTQYF.